The sequence of this T cell receptor (beta chain) was determined in a study of PD-1 blockade in classical Hodgkin lymphoma. Study-level points and caveats: While CD8+ TCR diversity did not rise significantly by C4D1, CD4+ TCR diversity did.

Sequencing used immunoSEQ multiplex PCR; TCRdb keeps in-frame clones, though not all of them. The sample lists tens of thousands of clones, roughly four fifths seen once, with roughly 10% in the top ten. Patients all relapsed after autologous stem cell transplantation, and there was variation in brentuximab vedotin exposure. On this clone itself: Its specificity is unknown.

The sequencing used peripheral blood mononuclear cells (PBMCs), collected before the second cycle of nivolumab. The sequence came from a human donor with classical Hodgkin lymphoma.

The CDR3 region is CAWSEGDGTEAFF. DNA for the CDR3: TGTGCCTGGAGTGAGGGGGATGGAACTGAAGCTTTCTTT. The chain is built from TRBV30 and TRBJ1-1; TRBD1 might be the D (6 bases). Germline lookup yields CDR1 GTSNPN and CDR2 SVGIG (reference sequence). The V and J ends lost 1 base and 5 bases respectively, with 11 bases between them. The CDR3 runs to 13 residues.